A single TCR beta chain is shown here with its context. The data belong to a study of blood T cell repertoires in COVID-19. TCRdb's copy holds only in-frame clones and misses some; the assay was immunoSEQ multiplex PCR. The data show around 150,000 clones, approximately 80% seen once. V was pared by 4 bases and J by 1 base, with 6 bases of the junction left unmatched. The CDR3 covers 15 residues. Germline CDR1 reads MDHEN; CDR2 reads SYDVKM. This clonotype was sampled from a man in his fifties or sixties who had recovered from COVID-19. The V gene is TRBV28, the J gene TRBJ1-2; TRBD1 aligns across 7 bases. Sequencing was done on a sample of peripheral blood. This CDR3 reads CASSSHRGFNYGYTF. The CDR3 DNA reads TGTGCCAGCAGTTCGCACAGGGGATTTAACTATGGCTACACCTTC.